Listed below are T cell receptor beta chains from one sample, sequenced in a study of T cells in Graves' hyperthyroidism and ophthalmopathy. TCRdb redid the calling of the multiplex PCR reads with MiXCR, one entry per CDR3 protein. The sample contains roughly 380,000 distinct CDR3 sequences, approximately 15% of which appear only once. The specimen sequenced was blood. These receptors came from a woman aged 60-75 years with Graves' hyperthyroidism. Each CDR3 is given with its conserved first and last residue. The D gene is left open where the match is weak. Rows give clone size only sometimes, using once, few, many, or a class for an expanded clone.

TRBJ1-4,TRBV6-1,TRBD1,.,CASSGGQGSSDGEKLFF,TGTGCCAGCAGTGGCGGACAGGGATCTAGCGATGGTGAAAAACTGTTTTTT
TRBJ2-1,TRBV28,.,few,CASSPGGSDEQFF,TGTGCCAGCAGCCCAGGGGGGAGCGATGAGCAGTTCTTC
TRBJ2-1,TRBV20-1,TRBD2,.,CSASGGRANEQFF,TGCAGTGCTAGTGGCGGGAGGGCCAATGAGCAGTTCTTC
TRBJ2-3,TRBV5-1,TRBD1,.,CASRPVSGTGGTDTQYF,TGCGCCAGCAGACCAGTGTCCGGGACAGGGGGGACAGATACGCAGTATTTT
TRBJ2-3,TRBV4-1,.,few,CASSQERTKIIRADTQYF,TGCGCCAGCAGCCAAGAAAGGACCAAGATTATTCGAGCAGATACGCAGTATTTT
TRBJ1-3,TRBV11-2,.,many,CASSWLVPNTIYF,TGTGCCAGCAGCTGGCTGGTTCCAAACACCATATATTTT
TRBJ2-1,TRBV20-1,.,.,CSARDLRHSFVEQFF,TGCAGTGCTAGAGACCTCCGCCACAGTTTCGTCGAGCAGTTCTTC
TRBJ1-4,TRBV6-1,TRBD1,few,CASSAGQGGNEKLFF,TGTGCCAGCAGTGCCGGACAGGGCGGTAATGAAAAACTGTTTTTT
TRBJ1-2,TRBV11-3,.,many,CASSLGPGLVYGYTF,TGTGCCAGCAGCTTAGGCCCAGGGCTGGTCTATGGCTACACCTTC
TRBJ2-7,TRBV18,.,many,CASSPRLESSYEQYF,TGTGCCAGCTCCCCTCGACTAGAAAGCTCCTACGAGCAGTACTTC
TRBJ1-2,TRBV15,.,many,CATSRDLRREAGYTF,TGTGCCACCAGCAGAGATCTGCGCAGGGAGGCTGGCTACACCTTC
TRBJ2-7,TRBV28,.,many,CASSFLGLKTYEQYF,TGTGCCAGCAGTTTCTTGGGCCTTAAGACCTACGAGCAGTACTTC
TRBJ1-2,TRBV19,TRBD1,.,CASSLTGGQGDHGYTF,TGTGCCAGTAGCCTAACCGGGGGACAGGGGGATCATGGCTACACCTTC
TRBJ2-1,TRBV6-1,.,.,CASSGQGPNEQFF,TGTGCCAGTTCTGGGCAGGGGCCCAATGAGCAGTTCTTC
TRBJ2-3,TRBV30,.,many,CAWSVASTDTQYF,TGTGCCTGGAGTGTGGCAAGCACAGATACGCAGTATTTT
TRBJ2-7,TRBV5-1,.,many,CASSLIGSVTGEQYF,TGCGCCAGCAGCTTGATCGGGAGCGTAACGGGCGAGCAGTACTTC
TRBJ1-2,TRBV7-3,.,many,CASSSGGGYGYTF,TGTGCCAGCAGCTCGGGGGGGGGCTATGGCTACACCTTC
TRBJ2-1,TRBV20-1,TRBD2,many,CSAPRLAGGSNEQFF,TGCAGTGCGCCGAGACTAGCGGGAGGGTCCAATGAGCAGTTCTTC
TRBJ2-3,TRBV30,.,many,CAWSVGNTDTQYF,TGTGCCTGGAGTGTTGGGAACACAGATACGCAGTATTTT
TRBJ2-6,TRBV19,.,.,CASVKGSSGANVLTF,TGTGCCAGTGTTAAAGGGAGCTCTGGGGCCAACGTCCTGACTTTC
TRBJ1-1,TRBV28,.,.,CASSFQTPYGVNTEAFF,TGTGCCAGCAGTTTTCAGACGCCCTATGGGGTGAACACTGAAGCTTTCTTT
TRBJ1-1,TRBV3-1,.,many,CASSPAGGGLNTEAFF,TGTGCCAGCAGCCCCGCGGGTGGGGGCCTGAACACTGAAGCTTTCTTT
TRBJ2-5,TRBV20-1,TRBD1,many,CSARDGIGGSKTQYF,TGCAGTGCTAGAGATGGGATAGGGGGCTCGAAGACCCAGTACTTC
TRBJ1-6,TRBV5-5,.,.,CASSSQQGAPLHF,TGTGCCAGCAGCTCCCAACAGGGTGCACCCCTCCACTTT
TRBJ2-5,TRBV7-3,TRBD2,many,CASSPTGTSGWGETQYF,TGTGCCAGCAGCCCGACCGGGACTAGCGGATGGGGGGAGACCCAGTACTTC
TRBJ2-3,TRBV7-2,TRBD2,many,CASSTALAGVGDTQYF,TGTGCCAGCAGCACAGCTCTAGCGGGAGTTGGTGATACGCAGTATTTT
TRBJ2-7,TRBV9,TRBD2,many,CASSVDGRALEQYF,TGTGCCAGCAGCGTAGACGGGAGGGCCCTCGAGCAGTACTTC